This T cell receptor (beta chain) was identified during a study of T cell repertoires in cytomegalovirus infection. Germline CDR1 SGHDT, CDR2 YYEEEE. J gave up 7 bases and V 4 bases, and 7 bases lay outside the gene matches. This CDR3 comprises 15 residues. Turning to this clonotype: Its antigen is unknown.

In TCRdb, the reads were re-called with MiXCR into one record per CDR3 protein. The table has around 710,000 distinct CDR3 sequences, 25% to 35% seen once. The sequencing used cultured CD8+ T cells from PBMCs, collected from culture after CMV antigen stimulation. The V gene is TRBV5-6, the J gene TRBJ1-4, with TRBD1 matching 10 bases. The receptor comes from a human donor in good health (CMV status not recorded). Some clones in this sample may be carry-over from other donors' samples. The CDR3 region is CASSRPGQGPEKLFF. For the CDR3, the DNA is TGTGCCAGCAGCCGACCGGGACAGGGGCCTGAAAAACTGTTTTTT. Using reference TRBV5-6 and TRBJ1-4 for the parts outside the CDR3, the full variable domain is DAGVTQSPTHLIKTRGQQVTLRCSPKSGHDTVSWYQQALGQGPQFIFQYYEEEERQRGNFPDRFSGHQFPNYSSELNVNALLLGDSALYLCASSRPGQGPEKLFFGSGTQLSVL.